This entry describes one TCR beta chain. What it recognizes is unknown. TCR beta CDR3 region amplification was performed from RNA transcripts. An initial round of RT-PCR targeting the TCR CDR3 relied on the HTBI primer set. TCRdb re-called the multiplex PCR reads through MiXCR, storing one row per CDR3 protein. The top ten clones hold 60% to 80% of a sample with 150,000 or so distinct CDR3 sequences, around 20% of them seen once. These data are taken from a study of T cells in Graves' hyperthyroidism and ophthalmopathy. Study-level results: Ophthalmopathy, as predicted by the model, came a median roughly 6.5 months after the prediction. The majority of expanded thyroid clonotypes above 0.001 also appeared in blood.

Germline CDR1 is MNHEY and CDR2 is SMNVEV (reference sequence). There are 15 residues in the CDR3. The V gene lost 4 bases and the J gene lost 0 bases, with 12 bases spanning the gap. This TCR came from a woman in her forties or fifties with Graves' hyperthyroidism that later progressed to Graves' ophthalmopathy. The chain uses TRBV27 and TRBJ1-2, with unresolved D. The sequencing sample was made of blood. The DNA for the CDR3 is TGTGCCAGCAGTTCTAACAGCTTAGCTAACTATGGCTACACCTTC. This translates into CASSSNSLANYGYTF.